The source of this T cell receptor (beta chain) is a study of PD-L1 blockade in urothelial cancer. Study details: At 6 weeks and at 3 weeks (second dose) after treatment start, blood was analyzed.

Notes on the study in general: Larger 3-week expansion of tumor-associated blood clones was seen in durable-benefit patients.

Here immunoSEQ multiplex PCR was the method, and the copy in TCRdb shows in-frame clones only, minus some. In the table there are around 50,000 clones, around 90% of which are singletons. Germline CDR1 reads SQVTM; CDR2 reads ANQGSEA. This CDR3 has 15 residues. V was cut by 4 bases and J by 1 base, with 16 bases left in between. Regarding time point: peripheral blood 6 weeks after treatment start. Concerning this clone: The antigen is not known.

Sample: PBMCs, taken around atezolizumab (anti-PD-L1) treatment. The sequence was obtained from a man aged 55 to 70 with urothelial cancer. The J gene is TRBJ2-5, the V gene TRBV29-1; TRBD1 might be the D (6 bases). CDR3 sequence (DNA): TGCAGCGTTGTACCCGGACAGAGGAGCCAAGAGACCCAGTACTTC. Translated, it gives CSVVPGQRSQETQYF.